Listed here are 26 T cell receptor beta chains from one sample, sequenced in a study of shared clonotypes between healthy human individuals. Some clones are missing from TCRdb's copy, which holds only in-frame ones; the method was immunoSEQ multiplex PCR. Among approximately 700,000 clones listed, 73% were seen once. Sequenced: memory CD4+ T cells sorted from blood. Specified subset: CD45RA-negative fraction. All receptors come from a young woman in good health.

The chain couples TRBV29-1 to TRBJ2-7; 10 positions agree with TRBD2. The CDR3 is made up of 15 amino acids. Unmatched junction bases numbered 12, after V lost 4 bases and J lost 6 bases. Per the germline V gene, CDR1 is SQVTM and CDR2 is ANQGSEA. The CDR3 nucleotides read TGCAGCGTTGTAGTTCCTAGCGGGAGATATCGCGAGCAGTACTTC. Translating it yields CSVVVPSGRYREQYF.

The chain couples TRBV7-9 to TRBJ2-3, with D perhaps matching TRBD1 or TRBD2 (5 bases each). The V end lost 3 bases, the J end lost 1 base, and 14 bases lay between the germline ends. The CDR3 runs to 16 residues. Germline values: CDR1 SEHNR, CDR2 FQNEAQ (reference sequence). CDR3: CASSFGIGTRTDTQYF. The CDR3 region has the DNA TGTGCCAGCAGCTTTGGGATCGGGACCCGCACAGATACGCAGTATTTT. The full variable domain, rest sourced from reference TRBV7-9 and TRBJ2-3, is DTGVSQNPRHKITKRGQNVTFRCDPISEHNRLYWYRQTLGQGPEFLTYFQNEAQLEKSRLLSDRFSAERPKGSFSTLEIQRTEQGDSAMYLCASSFGIGTRTDTQYFGPGTRLTVL.

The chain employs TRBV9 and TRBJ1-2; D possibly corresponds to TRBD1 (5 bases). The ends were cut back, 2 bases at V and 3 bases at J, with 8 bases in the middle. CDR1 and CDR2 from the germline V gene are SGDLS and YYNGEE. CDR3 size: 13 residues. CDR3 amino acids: CASSVRVDYGYTF. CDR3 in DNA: TGTGCCAGCAGCGTCAGGGTTGACTATGGCTACACCTTC.

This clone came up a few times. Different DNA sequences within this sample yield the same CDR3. The CDR3 DNA is TGTGCCAGCAGCTCAGGACAGGGGAATGAGCAGTTCTTC. Translation gives CASSSGQGNEQFF. The rearrangement joins TRBV7-3 to TRBJ2-1, with 9 positions matching TRBD1. V shed 4 bases, J shed 7 bases, and the junction held 2 bases outside the gene matches. CDR3 length equals 13 residues. Germline V lookup: CDR1 SGHTA, CDR2 FQGTGA.

CDR3 loop: CASSLGPKEKLFF. Here the CDR3 DNA reads TGCGCCAGCAGCTTAGGTCCCAAGGAAAAACTGTTTTTT. The genes are TRBV5-1 and TRBJ1-4, with D unclear. This CDR3 is 13 amino acids long. Germline CDR1 SGHRS, CDR2 YFSETQ. Trimming shortened V by 2 bases and J by 8 bases, and 10 bases separated the two germline ends.

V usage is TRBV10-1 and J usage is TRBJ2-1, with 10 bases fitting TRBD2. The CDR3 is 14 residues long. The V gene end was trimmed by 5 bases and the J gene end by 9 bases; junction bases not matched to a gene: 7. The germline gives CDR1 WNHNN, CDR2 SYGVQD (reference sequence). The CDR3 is CASSSASGRSEQFF. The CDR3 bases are TGCGCCAGCAGTAGCGCTAGCGGGAGATCTGAGCAGTTCTTC.

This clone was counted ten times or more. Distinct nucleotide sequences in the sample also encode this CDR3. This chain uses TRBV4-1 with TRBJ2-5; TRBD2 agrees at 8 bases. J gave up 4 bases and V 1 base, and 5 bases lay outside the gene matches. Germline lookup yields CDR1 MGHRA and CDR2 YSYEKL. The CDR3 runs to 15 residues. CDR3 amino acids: CASSQGPGGTETQYF. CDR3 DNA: TGCGCCAGCAGCCAAGGCCCGGGAGGGACAGAGACCCAGTACTTC.

In nucleotides, the CDR3 is TGCGCCAGCAGCCCCCAGCGGGTGACAGATACGCAGTATTTT. This sequence encodes CASSPQRVTDTQYF. The chain has TRBV5-1 and TRBJ2-3, with D perhaps TRBD2 (6 bases). Trimming stripped 4 bases from V and 3 bases from J, with 12 bases between. CDR3 length equals 14 residues. Germline V gene sequence: CDR1 SGHRS, CDR2 YFSETQ.

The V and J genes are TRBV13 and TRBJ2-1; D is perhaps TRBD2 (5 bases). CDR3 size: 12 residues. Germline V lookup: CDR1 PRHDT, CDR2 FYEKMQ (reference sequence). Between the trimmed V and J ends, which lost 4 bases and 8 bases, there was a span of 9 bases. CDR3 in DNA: TGTGCCAGCAGCTACCCGGGATATGAGCAGTTCTTC. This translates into CASSYPGYEQFF.

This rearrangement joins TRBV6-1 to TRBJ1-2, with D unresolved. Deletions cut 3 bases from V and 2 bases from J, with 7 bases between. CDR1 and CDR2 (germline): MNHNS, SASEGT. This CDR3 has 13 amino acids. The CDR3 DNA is TGTGCCAGCAGTGACTCACAGAACTATGGCTACACCTTC. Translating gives CASSDSQNYGYTF.

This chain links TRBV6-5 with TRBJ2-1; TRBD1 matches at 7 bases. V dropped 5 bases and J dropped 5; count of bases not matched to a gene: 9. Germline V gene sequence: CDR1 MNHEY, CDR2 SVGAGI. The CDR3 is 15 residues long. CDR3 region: CASSNTGQRDNEQFF. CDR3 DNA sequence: TGTGCCAGCAGTAACACGGGACAGAGGGACAATGAGCAGTTCTTC.

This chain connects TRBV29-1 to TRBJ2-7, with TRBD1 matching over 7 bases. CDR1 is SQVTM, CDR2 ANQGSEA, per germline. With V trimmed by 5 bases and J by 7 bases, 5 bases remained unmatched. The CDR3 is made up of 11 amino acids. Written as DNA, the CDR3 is TGCAGCGTTAGAGACAGGGAAGAGCAGTACTTC. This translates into CSVRDREEQYF.

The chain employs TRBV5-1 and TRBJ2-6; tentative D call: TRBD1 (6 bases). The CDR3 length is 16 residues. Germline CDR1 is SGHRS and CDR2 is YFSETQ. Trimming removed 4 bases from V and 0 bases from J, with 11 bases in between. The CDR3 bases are TGCGCCAGCAGCATCAGACAGGCCTCTGGGGCCAACGTCCTGACTTTC. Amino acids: CASSIRQASGANVLTF.

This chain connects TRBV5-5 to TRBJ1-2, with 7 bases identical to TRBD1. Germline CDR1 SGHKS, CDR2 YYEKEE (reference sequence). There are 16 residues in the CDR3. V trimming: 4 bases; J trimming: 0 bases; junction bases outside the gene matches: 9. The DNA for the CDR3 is TGTGCCAGCAGCCCCCCCGGGACAGCAGCTAACTATGGCTACACCTTC. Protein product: CASSPPGTAANYGYTF.

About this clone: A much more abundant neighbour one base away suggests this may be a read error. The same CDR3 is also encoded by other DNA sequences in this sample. The CDR3 loop reads CASSLLAGGRNEQFF. The CDR3 DNA follows: TGTGCCAGCAGCCTACTAGCGGGAGGGAGAAATGAGCAGTTCTTC. The chain recombines TRBV14 with TRBJ2-1; TRBD2 agrees at 13 bases. With 4 bases clipped from V and 7 bases from J, the junction kept 4 bases outside the gene matches. The CDR3 contains 15 residues. CDR1 is SGHDN, CDR2 FVKESK, per germline.

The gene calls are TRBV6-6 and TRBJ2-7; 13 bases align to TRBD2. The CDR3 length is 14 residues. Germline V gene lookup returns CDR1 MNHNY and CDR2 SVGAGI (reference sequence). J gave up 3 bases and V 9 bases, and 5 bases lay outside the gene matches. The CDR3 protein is CASRTSGSIYEQYF. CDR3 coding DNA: TGTGCCAGTCGGACTAGCGGGAGTATCTACGAGCAGTACTTC.

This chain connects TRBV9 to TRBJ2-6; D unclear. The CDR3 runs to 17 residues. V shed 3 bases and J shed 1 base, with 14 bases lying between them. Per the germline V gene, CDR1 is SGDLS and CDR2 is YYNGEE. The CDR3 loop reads CASSERSSGSGANVLTF. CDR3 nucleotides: TGTGCCAGCAGCGAACGTTCTTCAGGTTCTGGGGCCAACGTCCTGACTTTC.

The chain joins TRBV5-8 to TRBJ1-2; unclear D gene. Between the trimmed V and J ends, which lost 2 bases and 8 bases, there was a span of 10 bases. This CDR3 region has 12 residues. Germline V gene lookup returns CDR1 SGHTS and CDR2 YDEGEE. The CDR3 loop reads CASSFGGGGYTF. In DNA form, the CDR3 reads TGTGCCAGCAGCTTCGGAGGCGGGGGCTACACCTTC.

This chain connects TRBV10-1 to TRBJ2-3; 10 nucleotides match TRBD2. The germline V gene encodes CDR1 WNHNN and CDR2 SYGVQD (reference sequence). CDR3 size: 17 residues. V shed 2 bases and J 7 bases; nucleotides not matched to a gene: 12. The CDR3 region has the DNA TGCGCCAGCAGTGAGCCAGTAGCGGGAGGCACAATACATACGCAGTATTTT. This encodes CASSEPVAGGTIHTQYF.

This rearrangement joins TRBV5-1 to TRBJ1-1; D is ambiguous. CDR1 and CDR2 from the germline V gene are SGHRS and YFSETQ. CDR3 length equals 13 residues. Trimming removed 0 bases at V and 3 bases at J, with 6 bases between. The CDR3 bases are TGCGCCAGCAGCTTGGTGCGCTACACTGAAGCTTTCTTT. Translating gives CASSLVRYTEAFF.

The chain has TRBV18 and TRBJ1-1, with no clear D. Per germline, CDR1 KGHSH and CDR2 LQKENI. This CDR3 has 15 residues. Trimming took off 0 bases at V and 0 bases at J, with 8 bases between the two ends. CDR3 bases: TGTGCCAGCTCACCACCCTCAGGCCTGAACACTGAAGCTTTCTTT. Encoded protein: CASSPPSGLNTEAFF.

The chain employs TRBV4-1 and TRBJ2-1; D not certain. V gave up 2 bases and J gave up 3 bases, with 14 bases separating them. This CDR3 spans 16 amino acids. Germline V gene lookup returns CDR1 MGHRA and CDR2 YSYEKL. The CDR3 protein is CASSQSPSASYNEQFF. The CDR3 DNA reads TGCGCCAGCAGCCAATCCCCATCGGCTAGCTACAATGAGCAGTTCTTC.

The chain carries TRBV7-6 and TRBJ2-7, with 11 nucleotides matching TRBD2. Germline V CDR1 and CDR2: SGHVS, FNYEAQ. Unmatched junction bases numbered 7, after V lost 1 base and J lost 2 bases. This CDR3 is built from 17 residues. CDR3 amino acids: CASSLGPGTSGAYEQYF. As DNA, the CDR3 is TGTGCCAGCAGCTTAGGCCCCGGGACTAGCGGCGCCTACGAGCAGTACTTC. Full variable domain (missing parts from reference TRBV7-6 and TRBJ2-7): GAGVSQSPRYKVTKRGQDVALRCDPISGHVSLYWYRQALGQGPEFLTYFNYEAQQDKSGLPNDRFSAERPEGSISTLTIQRTEQRDSAMYRCASSLGPGTSGAYEQYFGPGTRLTVT.

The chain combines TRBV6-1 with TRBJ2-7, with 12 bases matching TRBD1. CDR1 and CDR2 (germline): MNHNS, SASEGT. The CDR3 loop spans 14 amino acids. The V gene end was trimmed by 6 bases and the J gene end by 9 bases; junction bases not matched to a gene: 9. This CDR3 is CASSAGTGGFVQYF. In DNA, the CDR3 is TGTGCCAGCAGCGCCGGGACAGGGGGCTTTGTGCAGTACTTC.

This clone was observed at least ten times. CDR3 coding DNA: TGCGCCAGCGCCCCGGGACACACATCAGGAAACACCATATATTTT. Its translation is CASAPGHTSGNTIYF. V is TRBV10-1 and J is TRBJ1-3; D is perhaps TRBD1 (6 bases). Germline V lookup: CDR1 WNHNN, CDR2 SYGVQD (reference sequence). V shed 8 bases and J shed 4 bases, with 18 bases lying between them. This CDR3 has 15 residues.

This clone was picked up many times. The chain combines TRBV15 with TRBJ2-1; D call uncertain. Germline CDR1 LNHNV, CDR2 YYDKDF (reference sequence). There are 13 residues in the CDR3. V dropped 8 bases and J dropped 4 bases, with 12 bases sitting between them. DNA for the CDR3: TGTGCCACCTTTTCTAGGGCGTACAATGAGCAGTTCTTC. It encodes CATFSRAYNEQFF.